The present T cell receptor (beta chain) was sequenced within a study of Graves' ophthalmopathy and Graves' hyperthyroidism. Amplified TCR beta CDR3 regions were obtained using RNA transcripts as template. HTBI primers were employed in first-round RT-PCR, then a second-round multiplex PCR followed. TCRdb analysed the multiplex PCR reads with MiXCR anew, one entry per CDR3 protein. The repertoire holds some 160,000 distinct CDR3 sequences, with 39% as singletons. Specimen: peripheral blood. The sequence was obtained from a man aged 25-45 years with Graves' ophthalmopathy.

CDR3 protein: CASEGAGSHEQYF. The CDR3 DNA reads TGTGCCAGCGAAGGAGCGGGAAGCCACGAGCAGTACTTC. The genes are TRBV7-9 and TRBJ2-7; 7 nucleotides match TRBD2. CDR3 length: 13 residues. CDR1 is SEHNR, CDR2 FQNEAQ, per germline (reference sequence). With V trimmed by 8 bases and J by 5 bases, 9 bases remained unmatched.